The 11 T cell receptor beta chains given below trace back to one sample, sequenced in a study of blood T cells in healthy people across ages. PCR was performed a second time for about 7 to 11 cycles using a sample-barcoded 5' primer and a J-beta primer mix. MiXCR, applied by TCRdb to the 5' RACE reads, yields one record per CDR3 protein. The sample has 650,000 to 900,000 distinct CDR3 sequences; approximately 65% are singletons. Sequencing used blood. These receptors were collected from a man aged 25 to 45 in good health.

This clonotype was seen only once. The chain recombines TRBV9 with TRBJ2-1, with D perhaps TRBD1 (6 bases). The J call may be wrong; the DNA end is better matched by TRBJ2-7. The CDR3 totals 12 residues. Germline assignment: CDR1 SGDLS and CDR2 YYNGEE. DNA for the CDR3: TGTGCCAGCAGCGGCTCAGGGGACGAGCAGTACTTC. Protein sequence: CASSGSGDEQYF.

The chain recombines TRBV24-1 with TRBJ2-1, with D tentatively TRBD2 (6 bases). Germline assignment: CDR1 KGHDR and CDR2 SFDVKD. Trimming pared 9 bases from V and 6 bases from J, leaving 14 bases between. The CDR3 has 13 residues. The CDR3 DNA reads TGTGCCACCGGTGGCGGGGTGGTCAATGAGCAGTTCTTC. Its protein is CATGGGVVNEQFF.

The V call is TRBV7-2, the J call TRBJ2-1; 13 bases line up with TRBD2. The end of the DNA aligns better with TRBJ2-7, so the J call may be wrong. Germline lookup yields CDR1 SGHTA and CDR2 FQGNSA. The CDR3 runs to 15 residues. CDR3 bases: TGTGCCAGCAGAACTAGCGGGGGGGCCTACAATGAGCAGTACTTC. Protein sequence: CASRTSGGAYNEQYF.

This chain joins TRBV7-2 and TRBJ2-7, with D maybe TRBD1 (6 bases). Germline V gene lookup returns CDR1 SGHTA and CDR2 FQGNSA. V lost 7 bases and J 3 bases, leaving 13 bases between the germline ends. This CDR3 is 13 amino acids long. The CDR3 region is CASTLGRGYEQYF. The CDR3 bases are TGTGCCAGCACCTTGGGCAGGGGCTACGAGCAGTACTTC.

The V and J genes are TRBV2 and TRBJ1-2; D unresolved. CDR3 length equals 14 residues. The germline CDR1 and CDR2 sequences are SNHLY and FYNNEI. With 7 bases removed from V and 2 bases from J, the gap between germline ends came to 14 bases. The CDR3 DNA reads as TGTGCCAGCACCGCACCGTCGGGGAACTATGGCTACACCTTC. It specifies CASTAPSGNYGYTF. Full variable domain (remainder filled in from reference TRBV2 and TRBJ1-2): EPEVTQTPSHQVTQMGQEVILRCVPISNHLYFYWYRQILGQKVEFLVSFYNNEISEKSEIFDDQFSVERPDGSNFTLKIRSTKLEDSAMYFCASTAPSGNYGYTFGSGTRLTVV.

The J gene is TRBJ2-1, the V gene TRBV6-6, with 10 bases aligning to TRBD2. With V trimmed by 0 bases and J by 6 bases, 2 bases remained unmatched. CDR1 is MNHNY and CDR2 is SVGAGI in the germline V gene (reference sequence). The length of the CDR3 is 15 residues. CDR3 coding DNA: TGTGCCAGCAGTTACTCAACTAGCGGGGCCAATGAGCAGTTCTTC. Its translation: CASSYSTSGANEQFF.

The gene calls are TRBV20-1 and TRBJ2-3; TRBD2 might be the D (6 bases). This CDR3 is built from 13 residues. The germline V gene encodes CDR1 DFQATT and CDR2 SNEGSKA (reference sequence). The CDR3 region is CSHRGFGTDTQYF. DNA of the CDR3: TGCAGCCACCGGGGGTTCGGCACAGATACGCAGTATTTT.

In this sample, this clonotype turned up once. This chain joins TRBV7-2 and TRBJ2-1; D ambiguous. V lost 0 bases and J 8 bases, leaving 14 bases between the germline ends. This CDR3 region has 15 residues. The germline gives CDR1 SGHTA, CDR2 FQGNSA. The CDR3 is CASSLAGSARYEQFF. The CDR3 region has the DNA TGTGCCAGCAGCTTAGCCGGTTCTGCGCGCTATGAGCAGTTCTTC. Using reference TRBV7-2 and TRBJ2-1 for the parts outside the CDR3, the full variable domain is GAGVSQSPSNKVTEKGKDVELRCDPISGHTALYWYRQSLGQGLEFLIYFQGNSAPDKSGLPSDRFSAERTGGSVSTLTIQRTQQEDSAVYLCASSLAGSARYEQFFGPGTRLTVL.

The chain recombines TRBV11-1 with TRBJ2-4, with TRBD1 identical over 9 bases. V was clipped by 6 bases and J by 3 bases; unmatched bases: 6. This CDR3 has 15 residues. Germline V lookup: CDR1 SGHAT, CDR2 FQDESV (reference sequence). The CDR3 loop reads CASSSMTGGKNIQYF. The DNA of the CDR3 is TGTGCCAGCAGTTCGATGACAGGGGGCAAAAACATTCAGTACTTC.

This chain links TRBV6-2 or TRBV6-3 with TRBJ2-4; D not certain. Matching the DNA end better, TRBJ2-7 makes the J call doubtful. The CDR3 length is 15 residues. Germline lookup yields CDR1 MNHEY and CDR2 SVGEGT. CDR3 sequence: CASNTYGSPGIEQYF. The CDR3, as DNA: TGTGCCAGCAACACCTATGGGTCGCCAGGAATCGAGCAGTACTTC.

This chain uses TRBV4-3 with TRBJ2-6; D unresolved. The V end lost 2 bases, the J end lost 0 bases, and 5 bases lay between the germline ends. Germline V gene lookup returns CDR1 LGHNA and CDR2 YSLEER. This CDR3 is built from 15 residues. In DNA form, the CDR3 reads TGCGCCAGCAGCCAACTCCACTCTGGGGCCAACGTCCTGACTTTC. Translating gives CASSQLHSGANVLTF.